One and the same sample provided the 5 T cell receptor beta chains below, sequenced in a study of T cell responses to AZD1222 COVID-19 vaccine. The data were produced by immunoSEQ multiplex PCR, yet TCRdb's version contains in-frame clones alone and is incomplete. This table holds approximately 120,000 clones, 70% to 90% found once. The material was peripheral blood, obtained on day 0 of AZD1222 vaccination. The receptors were sampled from an adult in good health.

The chain has TRBV7-2 and TRBJ2-1, with TRBD2 matching over 15 bases. Trimming at V came to 5 bases and at J to 15 bases, leaving 8 bases not matched to a gene. The CDR3 sequence is 14 residues long. Germline CDR1 is SGHTA and CDR2 is FQGNSA. CDR3 in amino acids: CASSKGLAGGTPFF. The CDR3 nucleotides read TGTGCCAGCAGCAAGGGACTAGCGGGAGGCACCCCGTTCTTC.

This chain uses TRBV9 with TRBJ2-5, with D possibly being TRBD2 (5 bases). Trimming pared 3 bases from V and 4 bases from J, leaving 13 bases between. Per germline, CDR1 SGDLS and CDR2 YYNGEE. This CDR3 spans 14 amino acids. The CDR3 reads CASSDGVGGETQYF. For the CDR3, the DNA is TGTGCCAGCAGCGACGGGGTAGGCGGAGAGACCCAGTACTTC.

This clone is a singleton in its sample. This chain joins TRBV2 and TRBJ1-1; no clear D. Germline CDR1 is SNHLY and CDR2 is FYNNEI. The CDR3 length is 13 residues. Trimming pared 7 bases from V and 0 bases from J, leaving 9 bases between. In DNA, the CDR3 is TGTGCCAGCAAGCCCGTGATGAACACTGAAGCTTTCTTT. Translated, it gives CASKPVMNTEAFF.

The chain joins TRBV20-1 to TRBJ2-1; D gene unclear. Germline CDR1 reads DFQATT; CDR2 reads SNEGSKA (reference sequence). The CDR3 runs 11 residues. Trimming took off 7 bases at V and 4 bases at J, with 8 bases between the two ends. The CDR3 is CSGVSYNEQFF. CDR3 bases: TGCAGTGGGGTGTCGTACAATGAGCAGTTCTTC.

The chain joins TRBV7-8 to TRBJ1-1; D unclear. The length of the CDR3 is 14 residues. CDR1 and CDR2 (germline): SGHVS, FQNEAQ. V was shortened by 1 base and J by 1 base, with 7 bases between the two germline ends. The CDR3 region has the DNA TGTGCCAGCAGCTTAGTTGTGGGGAACACTGAAGCTTTCTTT. It codes for CASSLVVGNTEAFF. The whole variable domain, remainder taken from reference TRBV7-8 and TRBJ1-1, is GAGVSQSPRYKVAKRGQDVALRCDPISGHVSLFWYQQALGQGPEFLTYFQNEAQLDKSGLPSDRFFAERPEGSVSTLKIQRTQQEDSAVYLCASSLVVGNTEAFFGQGTRLTVV.